A single sample gave rise to the 28 T cell receptor beta chains below, sequenced in a study of T cells after posttransplantation cyclophosphamide. Some clones are missing from TCRdb's copy, which holds only in-frame ones; the method was immunoSEQ multiplex PCR. Of approximately 52,000 clones in the sample, approximately 86% were seen once. The sequenced sample consisted of PBMCs. The receptor source for this set is a young man with a blood cancer, CMV-positive, and with a related stem cell donor.

The chain carries TRBV7-2 and TRBJ2-1; TRBD2 agrees at 13 bases. The CDR3 is made up of 15 amino acids. Germline CDR1 is SGHTA and CDR2 is FQGNSA. The V gene end was trimmed by 3 bases and the J gene end by 5 bases; junction bases not matched to a gene: 1. CDR3 bases: TGTGCCAGCAGCTTGGGACTAGCGGGAAACAATGAGCAGTTCTTC. This encodes CASSLGLAGNNEQFF.

This chain links TRBV29-1 with TRBJ2-7, with TRBD2 matching over 10 bases. CDR3 size: 13 residues. V was clipped by 4 bases and J by 6 bases; unmatched bases: 6. CDR1 is SQVTM, CDR2 ANQGSEA, per germline. The CDR3 here is CSVGLAGVFEQYF. CDR3 DNA sequence: TGCAGCGTTGGGCTAGCGGGAGTTTTCGAGCAGTACTTC.

The rearrangement joins TRBV19 to TRBJ2-3; D ambiguous. CDR1 and CDR2 from the germline V gene are LNHDA and SQIVND (reference sequence). Trimming shortened V by 5 bases and J by 6 bases, and 12 bases separated the two germline ends. The CDR3 spans 13 residues. CDR3 in amino acids: CASSLQAPDTQYF. In DNA, the CDR3 is TGTGCCAGTAGTCTCCAGGCTCCGGATACGCAGTATTTT.

The gene calls are TRBV25-1 and TRBJ2-5; possible D gene TRBD1, 6 bases. Trimming removed 5 bases from V and 1 base from J, with 14 bases in between. Per germline, CDR1 MGHDK and CDR2 SYGVNS. The CDR3 sequence is 15 residues long. Here the CDR3 DNA reads TGTGCCAGCAGTACGCGACAGGTTCCCCAAGAGACCCAGTACTTC. This translates into CASSTRQVPQETQYF.

This chain joins TRBV4-2 and TRBJ1-2; TRBD1 is a possible D gene (6 bases). Trimming left V 0 bases short and J 2 bases short, with 10 bases between. This CDR3 comprises 15 residues. CDR1 LGHNA and CDR2 YNFKEQ come from the germline V gene. CDR3 DNA: TGTGCCAGCAGCCAAGATTTCACAGGGAACTATGGCTACACCTTC. This sequence encodes CASSQDFTGNYGYTF.

The chain has TRBV7-6 and TRBJ2-2; D possibly corresponds to TRBD1 (5 bases). CDR1 is SGHVS, CDR2 FNYEAQ, per germline. The germline V and J ends were trimmed by 4 bases and 1 base, with 10 bases remaining between them. CDR3 length: 15 amino acids. CDR3 sequence: CASSSFDRNTGELFF. In DNA form, the CDR3 reads TGTGCCAGCAGCTCGTTCGACAGGAACACCGGGGAGCTGTTTTTT.

V and J are TRBV5-8 and TRBJ2-3, with 13 bases that match TRBD2. The germline V gene encodes CDR1 SGHTS and CDR2 YDEGEE. J gave up 12 bases and V 7 bases, and 26 bases lay outside the gene matches. The CDR3 is 19 residues long. DNA for the CDR3: TGTGCCAGCCTCCTCGAGTCAAATGACATACTAGCGGGAGGGCCATTTCAGTATTTT. Translation: CASLLESNDILAGGPFQYF. Variable domain in full (rest from reference TRBV5-8 and TRBJ2-3): EAGVTQSPTHLIKTRGQQATLRCSPISGHTSVYWYQQALGLGLQFLLWYDEGEERNRGNFPPRFSGRQFPNYSSELNVNALELEDSALYLCASLLESNDILAGGPFQYFGPGTRLTVL.

V usage is TRBV5-8 and J usage is TRBJ2-7; tentatively, D is TRBD1 (5 bases). V was trimmed by 5 bases and J by 3 bases, leaving 9 bases between them. Germline assignment: CDR1 SGHTS and CDR2 YDEGEE. The CDR3 has 12 residues. CDR3 residues: CASSYQGYEQYF. CDR3 DNA sequence: TGTGCCAGCAGTTATCAGGGCTACGAGCAGTACTTC.

This rearrangement joins TRBV5-4 to TRBJ2-5; D perhaps matches TRBD1 (6 bases). The length of the CDR3 is 14 residues. The germline CDR1 and CDR2 sequences are SGHNT and YYREEE (reference sequence). Between the trimmed V and J ends, which lost 4 bases and 2 bases, there was a span of 12 bases. The CDR3 DNA sequence: TGTGCCAGCAGCCAAGGGGGAGTTCAAGAGACCCAGTACTTC. Translated: CASSQGGVQETQYF.

This chain links TRBV7-2 with TRBJ2-7, with TRBD1 as a possible D gene (6 bases). Between the trimmed V and J ends, which lost 4 bases and 6 bases, there was a span of 13 bases. Germline loops: CDR1 SGHTA, CDR2 FQGNSA. The CDR3 is made up of 13 amino acids. The CDR3 protein is CASSSDSYGEQYF. The CDR3 bases are TGTGCCAGCAGCTCGGACAGTTACGGCGAGCAGTACTTC.

This chain uses TRBV19 with TRBJ2-7; D ambiguous. V was shortened by 4 bases and J by 2 bases, with 9 bases between the two germline ends. Germline V CDR1 and CDR2: LNHDA, SQIVND (reference sequence). This CDR3 region has 13 residues. The CDR3 sequence: CASSTADTYEQYF. Here the CDR3 DNA reads TGTGCCAGTAGTACGGCAGACACCTACGAGCAGTACTTC.

The chain links TRBV7-9 to TRBJ2-1; TRBD2 is a possible D gene (6 bases). V lost 5 bases to trimming and J lost 3 bases, with 14 bases between them. The CDR3 runs 15 residues. Germline assignment: CDR1 SEHNR and CDR2 FQNEAQ (reference sequence). Written as DNA, the CDR3 is TGTGCCAGCAGCCGGTCGGGAGCGAACTACAATGAGCAGTTCTTC. Translated, it gives CASSRSGANYNEQFF.

The chain uses TRBV7-6 and TRBJ2-5; 8 bases are shared with TRBD2. This CDR3 contains 15 residues. Trimming took 4 bases from V and 6 from J; bases not matched to a gene: 10. From germline, CDR1 is SGHVS and CDR2 FNYEAQ. The CDR3 reads CASSSAGGSSQTQYF. The CDR3 DNA reads as TGTGCCAGCAGCTCCGCGGGGGGAAGTTCGCAGACCCAGTACTTC.

J is TRBJ2-6 and V is TRBV11-1; TRBD1 matches at 7 bases. The V gene end was trimmed by 5 bases and the J gene end by 0 bases; junction bases not matched to a gene: 10. Germline values: CDR1 SGHAT, CDR2 FQDESV (reference sequence). This CDR3 is 18 amino acids long. The CDR3 DNA is TGTGCCAGCAGCCACAGGGACAGTGCCCTCTCTGGGGCCAACGTCCTGACTTTC. It encodes CASSHRDSALSGANVLTF.

The chain combines TRBV7-6 with TRBJ1-5; 8 bases align to TRBD1. Trimming took 5 bases from V and 7 from J; bases not matched to a gene: 7. Germline CDR1 SGHVS, CDR2 FNYEAQ. The CDR3 extends over 14 amino acids. The CDR3 DNA sequence: TGTGCCAGCAGCACCGACAGGGGCGGGCAGCCCCAGCATTTT. Translation: CASSTDRGGQPQHF.

As for this clone: This CDR3 is also generated by other DNA sequences in the sample. This chain joins TRBV2 and TRBJ2-7, with D tentatively TRBD1 (8 bases). The germline V gene encodes CDR1 SNHLY and CDR2 FYNNEI. CDR3 length: 15 amino acids. With 4 bases removed from V and 2 bases from J, the gap between germline ends came to 15 bases. This CDR3 reads CASSGTGRGAYEQYF. CDR3 DNA sequence: TGTGCCAGCAGTGGGACAGGGAGGGGTGCCTACGAGCAGTACTTC.

V is TRBV10-3 and J is TRBJ1-4, with D possibly matching TRBD1 (6 bases). Germline-derived CDR1 and CDR2 are ENHRY and SYGVKD. V was pared by 7 bases and J by 5 bases, with 17 bases between. The length of the CDR3 is 15 residues. CDR3 nucleotide sequence: TGTGCCATCAAGGCCGGGGGGCGGGAGAATGAAAAACTGTTTTTT. Translating gives CAIKAGGRENEKLFF.

A note on this clone: At one of its ends the junction is not consistent with the germline gene, which may arise from a read error. In nucleotides, the CDR3 is TGCGCCAGCAGCCAAGATTACAGTGAGCAGTTCTTC. It specifies CASSQDYSEQFF. The rearrangement links TRBV4-3 to TRBJ2-1; D ambiguous. The CDR3 length is 12 residues. Germline CDR1 LGHNA, CDR2 YSLEER.

This chain links TRBV5-1 with TRBJ2-7; D might be TRBD2 (5 bases). The V gene's germline CDR1 is SGHRS and CDR2 YFSETQ. The CDR3 runs to 14 residues. V was cut by 7 bases and J by 3 bases, with 17 bases left in between. CDR3 nucleotides: TGCGCCAGCTCGATGCAGAGAGGAGGCTACGAGCAGTACTTC. Protein sequence: CASSMQRGGYEQYF.

The chain uses TRBV19 and TRBJ1-3; D is uncertain. With 8 bases removed from V and 0 bases from J, the gap between germline ends came to 17 bases. The CDR3 totals 16 residues. Germline CDR1 is LNHDA and CDR2 is SQIVND (reference sequence). The CDR3 spells CASHQIRLLSGNTIYF. CDR3 sequence (DNA): TGTGCCAGTCATCAAATCAGGCTCCTCTCTGGAAACACCATATATTTT.

The chain recombines TRBV7-7 with TRBJ1-4, with a weak D call TRBD1 (6 bases). The germline V and J ends were trimmed by 3 bases and 4 bases, with 9 bases remaining between them. Germline lookup yields CDR1 SSHAT and CDR2 FNYEAQ (reference sequence). There are 14 residues in the CDR3. The CDR3 region has the DNA TGTGCCAGCAGCTTGGCAGGGGATAATGAAAAACTGTTTTTT. This gives the protein CASSLAGDNEKLFF.

This chain uses TRBV5-1 with TRBJ1-4; D possibly corresponds to TRBD1 (6 bases). V lost 3 bases to trimming and J lost 4 bases, with 10 bases between them. Germline V gene data show CDR1 as SGHRS and CDR2 as YFSETQ. The CDR3 has 14 amino acids. The CDR3 DNA follows: TGCGCCAGCAGCTCGGGACAAAATAATGAAAAACTGTTTTTT. Protein sequence: CASSSGQNNEKLFF.

V is TRBV27 and J is TRBJ2-3; no clear D gene. Germline V gene sequence: CDR1 MNHEY, CDR2 SMNVEV (reference sequence). The CDR3 runs to 13 residues. The V gene lost 3 bases and the J gene lost 6 bases, with 10 bases spanning the gap. The DNA of the CDR3 is TGTGCCAGCAGTTTGTCGAGCCCCGATACGCAGTATTTT. It yields the protein CASSLSSPDTQYF.

V and J are TRBV12-5 and TRBJ2-7, with D unresolved. This CDR3 is 11 amino acids long. The germline V gene encodes CDR1 LGHNT and CDR2 FRNRAP. V lost 0 bases and J 9 bases, leaving 6 bases between the germline ends. The CDR3 loop reads CASGLVRTQYF. The CDR3 nucleotides read TGTGCTAGTGGTTTGGTGAGAACGCAGTACTTC.

This clone was detected a few times. The chain uses TRBV6-1 and TRBJ2-7; 10 nucleotides match TRBD1. The CDR3 has 15 residues. The V gene end was trimmed by 2 bases and the J gene end by 4 bases; junction bases not matched to a gene: 5. Germline CDR1 and CDR2: MNHNS and SASEGT. CDR3 residues: CASSERDRGGYEQYF. CDR3 DNA sequence: TGTGCCAGCAGTGAAAGGGACAGGGGTGGGTACGAGCAGTACTTC.

The genes are TRBV7-3 and TRBJ2-6, with TRBD1 matching 8 bases. The CDR3 covers 16 residues. J gave up 1 base and V 6 bases, and 5 bases lay outside the gene matches. Germline values: CDR1 SGHTA, CDR2 FQGTGA. CDR3 sequence: CASRPQGASGANVLTF. The CDR3 DNA reads TGTGCCAGCAGACCCCAGGGGGCGTCTGGGGCCAACGTCCTGACTTTC.

The chain has TRBV28 and TRBJ2-7; TRBD1 agrees at 9 bases. This CDR3 spans 14 amino acids. The germline V gene encodes CDR1 MDHEN and CDR2 SYDVKM. J was trimmed by 3 bases and V by 6 bases; bases with no gene match: 6. The CDR3 sequence: CASRHPGQGYEQYF. The CDR3 bases are TGTGCCAGCAGACACCCGGGACAGGGCTACGAGCAGTACTTC.

The chain couples TRBV5-1 to TRBJ1-1; D gene unclear. The CDR3 length is 15 residues. The V gene lost 2 bases and the J gene lost 4 bases, with 15 bases spanning the gap. CDR1 and CDR2 from the germline V gene are SGHRS and YFSETQ. DNA of the CDR3: TGCGCCAGCAGCTTTACGAGCAGGTCGGCCACTGAAGCTTTCTTT. Translation gives CASSFTSRSATEAFF. Full variable domain (rest looked up from reference TRBV5-1 and TRBJ1-1): KAGVTQTPRYLIKTRGQQVTLSCSPISGHRSVSWYQQTPGQGLQFLFEYFSETQRNKGNFPGRFSGRQFSNSRSEMNVSTLELGDSALYLCASSFTSRSATEAFFGQGTRLTVV.